Sequencing of this TCR beta chain was carried out in a study of blood T cell repertoires in COVID-19 (dated by TCRdb to the early 2020s). About the investigation overall: Collaborator samples came from the United States, Italy and Spain and covered acute and convalescent phases of COVID-19. Deeply sampled blood TCRbeta repertoires from subjects exposed to, actively infected with, or recovered from COVID-19 were included in the dataset. The prospective study material was composed of cDNA or gDNA derived from T cells, B-cell-depleted T cells, or PBMCs. The samples were drawn from two sources: the first 160 participants of the ongoing ImmuneRACE study, and 1,000 to 1,500 subjects contributed by 6 global collaborators. Where available, HLA class I and class II types were taken from metadata supplied by the sample provider and were not determined by assay-based typing. The sample metadata nearly always contained a de-identified subject ID, COVID-19 status, age in years and sex. The repertoires were released in a freely available public database meant as a resource for research on the immune response to SARS-CoV-2.

Whole blood was collected in K2EDTA tubes by collaborating institutions according to the institutions' own protocols. For TCRbeta analysis, collaborators shipped samples as frozen whole blood, isolated PBMCs, or DNA extracted from either of those sample types. The germline V gene supplies CDR1 SGHTA and CDR2 FQGNSA. From the cysteine up to the phenylalanine, the CDR3 has a length of 15 residues. Of all the DNA, just the CDR3 is kept, 45 bases in frame from base 1. Germline trimming amounts to 1 base on V and 9 bases on J, with 8 as the count of junction bases outside the gene matches. Concerning this clone: Its antigen is not yet known. Base qualities were left out, and no much larger clone turns up one base away.

TCRbeta CDR3 regions were amplified from genomic DNA using the immunoSEQ Assay, a bias-controlled multiplex PCR. In the original analysis: Nucleated cell counts per sample were estimated from amplification of reference gene primers within the assay. To quantify the absolute abundance of each unique TCRbeta CDR3 rearrangement, sequence reads were collapsed and filtered. For each sample, productive Simpson clonality was calculated by taking the square root of Simpson's diversity index across productive rearrangements. Held by TCRdb, this immuneACCESS table contains in-frame sequences only and omits some clones. Under half of the omission traces to an unresolved V gene where checked; the cause of the rest is unknown. That table gives V, J and clone size, and the DNA gave D and trimming. The sample yields 150,000 or so clones; 81% were counted once. The ten biggest clones cover about 10% of the sample.

Here is what the overall study found, with its caveats: How much clinical and demographic metadata was included differed by source and by participant, and the metadata was provided uncurated.

The source of this sequence is a man in his sixties with active or convalescent COVID-19. Material for sequencing was peripheral blood. The chain is made from TRBV7-2 and TRBJ2-1; a stretch of 8 junction bases matches TRBD2. DNA sequence: TGTGCCAGCAGCTTAGGCGGCCCGGGGGGGGTTGAGCAGTTCTTC. It encodes CASSLGGPGGVEQFF.